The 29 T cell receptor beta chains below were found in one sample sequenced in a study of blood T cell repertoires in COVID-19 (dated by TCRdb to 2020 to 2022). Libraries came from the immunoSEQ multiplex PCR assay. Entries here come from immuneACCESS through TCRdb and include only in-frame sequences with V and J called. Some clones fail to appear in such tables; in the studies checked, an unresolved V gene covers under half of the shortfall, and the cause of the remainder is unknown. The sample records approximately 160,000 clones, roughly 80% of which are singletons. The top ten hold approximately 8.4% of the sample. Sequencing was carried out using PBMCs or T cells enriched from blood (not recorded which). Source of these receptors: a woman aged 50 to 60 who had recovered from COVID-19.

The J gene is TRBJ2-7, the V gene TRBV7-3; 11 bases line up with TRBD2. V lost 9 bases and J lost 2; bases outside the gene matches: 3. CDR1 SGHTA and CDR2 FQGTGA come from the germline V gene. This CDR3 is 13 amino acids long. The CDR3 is CASSTSGAYEQYF. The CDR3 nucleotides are TGTGCCAGTTCGACTAGCGGGGCCTACGAGCAGTACTTC.

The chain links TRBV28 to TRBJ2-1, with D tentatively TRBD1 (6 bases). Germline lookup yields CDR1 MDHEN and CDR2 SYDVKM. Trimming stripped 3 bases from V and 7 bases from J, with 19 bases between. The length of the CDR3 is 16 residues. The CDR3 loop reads CASSFIYTGYGNEQFF. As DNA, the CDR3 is TGTGCCAGCAGTTTTATTTATACAGGGTATGGTAATGAGCAGTTCTTC.

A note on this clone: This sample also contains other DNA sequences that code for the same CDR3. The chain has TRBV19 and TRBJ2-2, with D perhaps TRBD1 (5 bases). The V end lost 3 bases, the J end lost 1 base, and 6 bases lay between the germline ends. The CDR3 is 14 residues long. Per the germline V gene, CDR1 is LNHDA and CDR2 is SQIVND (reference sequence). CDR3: CASSIDRNTGELFF. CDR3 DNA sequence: TGTGCCAGTAGTATCGACAGGAACACCGGGGAGCTGTTTTTT.

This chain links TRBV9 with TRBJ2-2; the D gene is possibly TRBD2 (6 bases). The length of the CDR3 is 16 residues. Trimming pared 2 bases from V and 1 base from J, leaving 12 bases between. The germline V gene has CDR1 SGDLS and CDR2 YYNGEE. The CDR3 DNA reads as TGTGCCAGCAGCGTCCGATATAGCGGGAACACCGGGGAGCTGTTTTTT. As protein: CASSVRYSGNTGELFF.

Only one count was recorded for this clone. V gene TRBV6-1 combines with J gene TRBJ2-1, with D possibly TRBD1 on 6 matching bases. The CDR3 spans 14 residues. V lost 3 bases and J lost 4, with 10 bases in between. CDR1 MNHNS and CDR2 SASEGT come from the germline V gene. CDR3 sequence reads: CASSELQGYNEQFF. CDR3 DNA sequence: TGTGCCAGCAGTGAGTTACAGGGATACAATGAGCAGTTCTTC.

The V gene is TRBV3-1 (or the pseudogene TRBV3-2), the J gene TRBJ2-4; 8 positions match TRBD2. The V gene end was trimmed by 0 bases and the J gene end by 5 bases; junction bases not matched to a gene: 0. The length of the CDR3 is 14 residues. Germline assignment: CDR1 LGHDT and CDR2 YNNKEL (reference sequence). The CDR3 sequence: CASSQEREENIQYF. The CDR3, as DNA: TGTGCCAGCAGCCAAGAGCGGGAGGAAAACATTCAGTACTTC.

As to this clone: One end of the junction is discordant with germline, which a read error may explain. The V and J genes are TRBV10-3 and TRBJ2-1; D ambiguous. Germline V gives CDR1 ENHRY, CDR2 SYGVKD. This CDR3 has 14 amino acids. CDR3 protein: CAISGSFSDNEQFF. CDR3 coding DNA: TGTGCCATCAGTGGAAGCTTCTCCGACAATGAGCAGTTCTTC.

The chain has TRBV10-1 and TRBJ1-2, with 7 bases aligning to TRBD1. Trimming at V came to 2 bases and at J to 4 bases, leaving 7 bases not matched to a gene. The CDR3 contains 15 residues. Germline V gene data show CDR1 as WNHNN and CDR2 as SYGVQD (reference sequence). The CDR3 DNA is TGCGCCAGCAGTGAGGGTCGGGACAGCCCCTATGGCTACACCTTC. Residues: CASSEGRDSPYGYTF.

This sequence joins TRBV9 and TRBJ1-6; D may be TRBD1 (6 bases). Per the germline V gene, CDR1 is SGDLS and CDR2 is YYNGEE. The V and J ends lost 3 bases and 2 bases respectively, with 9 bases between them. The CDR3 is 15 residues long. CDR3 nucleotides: TGTGCCAGCAGCGGGGGGACACCCTATAATTCACCCCTCCACTTT. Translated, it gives CASSGGTPYNSPLHF.

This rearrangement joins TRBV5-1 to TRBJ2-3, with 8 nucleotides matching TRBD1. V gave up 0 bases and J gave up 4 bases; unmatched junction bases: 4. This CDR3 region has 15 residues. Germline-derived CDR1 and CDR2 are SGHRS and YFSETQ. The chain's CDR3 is CASSLDGQGADTQYF. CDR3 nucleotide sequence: TGCGCCAGCAGCTTGGACGGACAGGGCGCAGATACGCAGTATTTT.

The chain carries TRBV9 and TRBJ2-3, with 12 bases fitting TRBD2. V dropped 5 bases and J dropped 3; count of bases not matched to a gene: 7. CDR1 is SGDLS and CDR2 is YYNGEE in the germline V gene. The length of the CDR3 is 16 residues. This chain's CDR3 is CASSGGLAGRTDTQYF. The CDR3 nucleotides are TGTGCCAGCAGTGGAGGACTAGCGGGGAGGACAGATACGCAGTATTTT.

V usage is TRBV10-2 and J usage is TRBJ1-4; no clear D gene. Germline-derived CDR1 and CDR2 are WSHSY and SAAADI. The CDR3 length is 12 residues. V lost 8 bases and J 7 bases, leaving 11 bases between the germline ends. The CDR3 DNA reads TGCGCCAGCGGTGTGACAACTGAAAAACTGTTTTTT. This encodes CASGVTTEKLFF.

The CDR3 nucleotides read TGCAGCGTTAGGACTAGCCTGAGCACAGATACGCAGTATTTT. It specifies CSVRTSLSTDTQYF. The V call is TRBV29-1, the J call TRBJ2-3, with 8 bases lining up with TRBD2. There are 14 residues in the CDR3. Germline trimming cut 5 bases from V and 0 bases from J; bases unmatched to any gene: 4. Germline V gene lookup returns CDR1 SQVTM and CDR2 ANQGSEA.

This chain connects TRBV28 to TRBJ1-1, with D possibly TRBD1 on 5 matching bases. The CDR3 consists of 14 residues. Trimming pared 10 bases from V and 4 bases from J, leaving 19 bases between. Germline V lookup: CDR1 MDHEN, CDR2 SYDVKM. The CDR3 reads CANRPNGGGTEAFF. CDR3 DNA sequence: TGTGCCAACCGCCCAAACGGGGGGGGCACTGAAGCTTTCTTT.

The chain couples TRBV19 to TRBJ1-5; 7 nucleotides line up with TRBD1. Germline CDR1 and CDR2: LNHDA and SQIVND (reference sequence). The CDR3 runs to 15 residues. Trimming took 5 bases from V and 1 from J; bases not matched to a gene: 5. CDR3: CASSETGSSNQPQHF. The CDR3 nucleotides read TGTGCCAGTAGTGAGACAGGGAGCAGCAATCAGCCCCAGCATTTT.

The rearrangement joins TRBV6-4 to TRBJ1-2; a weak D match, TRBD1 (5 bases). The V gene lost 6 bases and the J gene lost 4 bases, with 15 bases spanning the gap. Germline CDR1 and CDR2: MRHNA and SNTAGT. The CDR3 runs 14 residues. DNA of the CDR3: TGTGCCAGCAGGAGACAGAACTTGCTCTATGGCTACACCTTC. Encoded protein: CASRRQNLLYGYTF.

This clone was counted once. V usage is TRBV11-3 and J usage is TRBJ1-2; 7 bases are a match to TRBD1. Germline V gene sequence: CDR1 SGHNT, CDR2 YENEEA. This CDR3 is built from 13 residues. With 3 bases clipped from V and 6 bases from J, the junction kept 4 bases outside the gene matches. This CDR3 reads CASSFLTGDGYTF. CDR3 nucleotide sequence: TGTGCCAGCAGCTTTCTAACAGGGGATGGCTACACCTTC.

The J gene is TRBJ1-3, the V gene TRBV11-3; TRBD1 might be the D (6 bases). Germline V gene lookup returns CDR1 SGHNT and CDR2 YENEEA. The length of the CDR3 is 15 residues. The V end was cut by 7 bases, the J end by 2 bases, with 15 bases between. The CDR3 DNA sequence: TGTGCCAGCACCGAACAGGGAGGGACTGGAAACACCATATATTTT. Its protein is CASTEQGGTGNTIYF.

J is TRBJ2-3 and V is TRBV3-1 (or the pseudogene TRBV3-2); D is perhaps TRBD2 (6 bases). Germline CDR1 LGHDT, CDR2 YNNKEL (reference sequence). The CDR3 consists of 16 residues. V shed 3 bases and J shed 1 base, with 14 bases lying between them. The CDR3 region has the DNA TGTGCCAGCAGCCACCTCAAGGCTAGCGGCACAGATACGCAGTATTTT. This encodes CASSHLKASGTDTQYF.

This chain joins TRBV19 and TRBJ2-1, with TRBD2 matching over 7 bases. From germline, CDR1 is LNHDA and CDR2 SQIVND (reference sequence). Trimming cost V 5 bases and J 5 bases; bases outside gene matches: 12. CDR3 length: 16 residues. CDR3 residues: CASSPLPGLTNNEQFF. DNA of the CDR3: TGTGCCAGTAGTCCGTTACCGGGACTAACGAACAATGAGCAGTTCTTC.

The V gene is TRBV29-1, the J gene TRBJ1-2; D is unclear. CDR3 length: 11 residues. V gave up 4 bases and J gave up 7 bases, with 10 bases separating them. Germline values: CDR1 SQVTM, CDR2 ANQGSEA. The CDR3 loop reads CSVVQTGGYTF. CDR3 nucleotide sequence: TGCAGCGTTGTTCAAACCGGTGGCTACACCTTC.

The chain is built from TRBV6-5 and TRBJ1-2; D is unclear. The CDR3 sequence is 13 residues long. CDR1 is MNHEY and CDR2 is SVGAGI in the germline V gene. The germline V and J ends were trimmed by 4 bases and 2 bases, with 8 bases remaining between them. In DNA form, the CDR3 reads TGTGCCAGCAGTTGGGGAGCGAACTATGGCTACACCTTC. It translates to CASSWGANYGYTF.

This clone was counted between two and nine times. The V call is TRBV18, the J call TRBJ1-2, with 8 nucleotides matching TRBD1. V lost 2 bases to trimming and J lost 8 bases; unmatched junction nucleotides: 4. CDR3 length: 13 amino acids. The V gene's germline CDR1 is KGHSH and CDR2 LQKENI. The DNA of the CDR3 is TGTGCCAGCTCACCAGGGACAGGACAAGGCTACACCTTC. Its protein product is CASSPGTGQGYTF.

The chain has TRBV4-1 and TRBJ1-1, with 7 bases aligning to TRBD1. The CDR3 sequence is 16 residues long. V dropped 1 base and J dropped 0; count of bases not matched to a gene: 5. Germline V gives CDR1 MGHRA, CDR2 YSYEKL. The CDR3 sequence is CASSQGGDRLNTEAFF. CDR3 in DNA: TGCGCCAGCAGCCAAGGAGGGGACAGACTGAACACTGAAGCTTTCTTT.

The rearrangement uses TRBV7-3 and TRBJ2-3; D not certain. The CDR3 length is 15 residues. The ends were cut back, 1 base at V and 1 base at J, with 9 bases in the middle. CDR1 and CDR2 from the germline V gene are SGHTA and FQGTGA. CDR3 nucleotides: TGTGCCAGCAGCTTAAGCCTTGGAGGCACAGATACGCAGTATTTT. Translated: CASSLSLGGTDTQYF.

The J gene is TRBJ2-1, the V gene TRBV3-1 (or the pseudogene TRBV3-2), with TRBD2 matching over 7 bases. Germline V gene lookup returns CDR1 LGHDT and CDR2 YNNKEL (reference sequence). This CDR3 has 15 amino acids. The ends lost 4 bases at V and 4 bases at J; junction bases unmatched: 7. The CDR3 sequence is CASSRLSGGYNEQFF. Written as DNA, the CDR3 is TGTGCCAGCAGCCGGCTTTCGGGGGGATACAATGAGCAGTTCTTC.

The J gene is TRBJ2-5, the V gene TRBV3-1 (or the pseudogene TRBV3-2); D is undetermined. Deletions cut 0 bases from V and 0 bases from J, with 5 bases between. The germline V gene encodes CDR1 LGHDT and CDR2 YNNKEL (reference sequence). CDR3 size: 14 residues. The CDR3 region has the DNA TGTGCCAGCAGCCAAGACTTGTACCAAGAGACCCAGTACTTC. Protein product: CASSQDLYQETQYF.

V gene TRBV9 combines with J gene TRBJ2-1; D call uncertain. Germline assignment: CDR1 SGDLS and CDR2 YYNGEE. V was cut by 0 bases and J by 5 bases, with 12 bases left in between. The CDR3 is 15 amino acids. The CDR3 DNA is TGTGCCAGCAGCGTAGTAGACTTAAGAAACAATGAGCAGTTCTTC. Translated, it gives CASSVVDLRNNEQFF. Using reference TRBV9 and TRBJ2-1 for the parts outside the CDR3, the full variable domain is DSGVTQTPKHLITATGQRVTLRCSPRSGDLSVYWYQQSLDQGLQFLIQYYNGEERAKGNILERFSAQQFPDLHSELNLSSLELGDSALYFCASSVVDLRNNEQFFGPGTRLTVL.

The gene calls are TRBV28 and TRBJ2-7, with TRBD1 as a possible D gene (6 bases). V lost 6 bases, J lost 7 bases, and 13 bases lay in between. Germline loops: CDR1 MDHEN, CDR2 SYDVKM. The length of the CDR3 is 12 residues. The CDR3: CASSRGGWEQYF. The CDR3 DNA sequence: TGTGCCAGCAGCCGAGGGGGATGGGAGCAGTACTTC.